This TCR beta chain was sequenced in a study of CD8+ T cells in alopecia areata. At the level of the study: Those treated were given oral tofacitinib at 5 to 10 mg twice daily.

After isolation, RNA underwent reverse transcription to generate cDNA as the sequencing template. Data came from immunoSEQ multiplex PCR; TCRdb stores just in-frame clones and leaves some out. The data contain approximately 57,000 clones, roughly 96% of them seen just once; the ten biggest clones take up approximately 24%. This clone is termed medium-sized. The CDR3 is 17 amino acids. Trimming took off 1 base at V and 0 bases at J, with 13 bases between the two ends. The germline V gene encodes CDR1 SGHNT and CDR2 YYREEE (reference sequence). The clonotype originates from a human donor with alopecia areata. The input for sequencing was CD8+ T cells sorted from blood, taken at week 0. V and J are TRBV5-4 and TRBJ2-2, with D possibly matching TRBD1 (5 bases). CDR3 bases: TGTGCCAGCAGCTTGATTACAGGCCGCCCGAACACCGGGGAGCTGTTTTTT. Amino acids: CASSLITGRPNTGELFF.